This T cell receptor (beta chain) was recovered during a study of regulatory T cells in long-lasting Graves disease. The study's findings and limits: Study of thyroid tissue was not done, with only peripheral blood studied.

This clonotype was recorded a few times. Its antigen remains unidentified. Arm-PCR of CDR3 regions and iRepertoire HTBI primers were used to build TCR beta libraries. TCRdb redid the calling of the multiplex PCR reads with MiXCR, one entry per CDR3 protein. The profile shows about 450,000 distinct CDR3 sequences, less than 15% of them singletons. The time point: newly diagnosed GD, antithyroid drugs for less than 3 months. PBMC RNA was the source of the TCR library. The ends lost 0 bases at V and 7 bases at J; junction bases unmatched: 9. This CDR3 has 16 residues. The germline CDR1 and CDR2 sequences are KGHSY and FQNENV. The sample was also linked to a second study, of T cells in Graves' hyperthyroidism and ophthalmopathy. That work states: Uncontrolled infections, other autoimmune diseases, pregnancy or lactation led to exclusion of patients.

The chain couples TRBV16 to TRBJ1-5; 7 bases align to TRBD1. The receptor was isolated from a woman between 50 and 59 years old with Graves disease. The sequencing here drew on peripheral blood mononuclear cells (PBMCs), taken at new diagnosis, from a patient treated with antithyroid drugs. For the CDR3, the DNA is TGTGCCAGCAGCCAATCTGGATTGGCAGGGGGGCAGCCCCAGCATTTT. Amino acids: CASSQSGLAGGQPQHF.